This T cell receptor beta chain was documented in a study of blood T cells in healthy people across ages. A second PCR, run for roughly 7 to 11 cycles, used a sample-barcoded 5' primer plus a J-beta primer mix. Each CDR3 protein gets one entry after TCRdb re-called the 5' RACE reads with MiXCR. The table has 1,500,000 or so distinct CDR3 sequences, around 59% seen once; the top ten hold 6.5% to 8.5%. CDR3 length: 12 residues. V lost 6 bases to trimming and J lost 2 bases, with 8 bases between them. CDR1 and CDR2 (germline): MDHEN, SYDVKM. Study findings and constraints: Getting older went along with TCR beta diversity per million T cells dropping roughly linearly. Naive and antigen-experienced cells could not be conclusively compared, given unsorted PBMCs.

As for this clonotype: Its antigen is undetermined.

The V call is TRBV28, the J call TRBJ2-7; D unclear. The material sequenced was blood. The clonotype originates from a young man in good health. The chain's CDR3 is CASSDAAYEQYF. Written as DNA, the CDR3 is TGTGCCAGCAGCGACGCAGCCTACGAGCAGTACTTC. The full variable domain, in which reference TRBV28 and TRBJ2-7 provide the parts outside the CDR3, is DVKVTQSSRYLVKRTGEKVFLECVQDMDHENMFWYRQDPGLGLRLIYFSYDVKMKEKGDIPEGYSVSREKKERFSLILESASTNQTSMYLCASSDAAYEQYFGPGTRLTVT.